This T cell receptor (beta chain) was found in a study of blood T cell repertoires in COVID-19. At the level of the study: Some COVID-19 samples were acute and others convalescent; all came from the United States, Italy and Spain.

Germline-derived CDR1 and CDR2 are MNHEY and SVGEGT. The CDR3 runs 16 residues. Trimming left V 4 bases short and J 1 base short, with 11 bases between. Repertoires were generated with immunoSEQ multiplex PCR, while TCRdb's copy carries only in-frame clones and drops some. The profile shows about 89,000 clones, roughly 80% of them singletons. The rearrangement links TRBV6-2 or TRBV6-3 to TRBJ2-6, with D unresolved. This sequence originates from a woman of 80 years or more with acute or convalescent COVID-19. The sequenced sample consisted of peripheral blood. CDR3: CASSFSPLSGANVLTF. In nucleotides, the CDR3 is TGTGCCAGCAGTTTCTCTCCCCTTTCTGGGGCCAACGTCCTGACTTTC.